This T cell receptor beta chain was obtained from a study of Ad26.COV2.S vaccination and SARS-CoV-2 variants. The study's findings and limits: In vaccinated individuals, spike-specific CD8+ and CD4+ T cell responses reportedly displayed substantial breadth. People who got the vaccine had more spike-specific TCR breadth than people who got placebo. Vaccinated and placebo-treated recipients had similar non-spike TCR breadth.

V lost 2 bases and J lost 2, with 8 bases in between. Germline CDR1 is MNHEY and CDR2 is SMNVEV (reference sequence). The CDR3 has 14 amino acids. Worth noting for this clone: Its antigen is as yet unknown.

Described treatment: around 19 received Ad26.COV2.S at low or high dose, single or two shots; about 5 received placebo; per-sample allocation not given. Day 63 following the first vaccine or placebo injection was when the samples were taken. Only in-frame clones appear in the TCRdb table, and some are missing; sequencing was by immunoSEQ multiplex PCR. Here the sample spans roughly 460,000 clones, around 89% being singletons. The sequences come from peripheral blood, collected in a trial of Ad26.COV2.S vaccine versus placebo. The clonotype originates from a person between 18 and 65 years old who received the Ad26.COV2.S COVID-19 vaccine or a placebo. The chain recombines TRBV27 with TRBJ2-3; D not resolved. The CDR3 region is CASSLLPYTDTQYF. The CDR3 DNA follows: TGTGCCAGCAGTTTACTCCCCTACACAGATACGCAGTATTTT.